The T cell receptor beta chain under discussion was sequenced for a study of blood T cell repertoires in COVID-19. Study-level background: Acute and convalescent COVID-19 samples came from the United States, Italy and Spain. The analysed material was cDNA or gDNA that came from T cells, B-cell-depleted T cells, or PBMCs.

Repertoires were generated with immunoSEQ multiplex PCR, while TCRdb's copy carries only in-frame clones and drops some. Of 150,000 to 200,000 clones listed, less than 85% were seen once; the top ten hold 4.5% to 6.5%. CDR3 length: 12 amino acids. V lost 4 bases and J lost 1, with 7 bases in between. The V gene's germline CDR1 is SQVTM and CDR2 ANQGSEA. The source is a woman in her sixties with acute COVID-19. This chain joins TRBV29-1 and TRBJ1-1; the D is unclear. Sample: PBMCs or T cells enriched from blood (not recorded which). CDR3 nucleotide sequence: TGCAGCGTTGGGCAGTCGAACACTGAAGCTTTCTTT. As protein: CSVGQSNTEAFF.